This TCR beta chain is drawn from a study of CD8 T cells in ankylosing spondylitis. Findings and caveats of the study: Ankylosing spondylitis blood seemed to carry a telltale TCR beta motif made of several highly homologous variants. There was reportedly significant enrichment of clones that were disease-linked in matched ankylosing spondylitis synovial fluid.

This clonotype was recorded a few times. Its antigen remains unidentified. Library preparation for TCR beta used quantitative 5'-RACE with molecular barcodes. TCRdb fed the 5' RACE reads into MiXCR, producing one record per CDR3 protein. The sample holds roughly 700,000 distinct CDR3 sequences, 15% to 20% seen once. The material sequenced was blood, either unsorted or a sorted T cell fraction (not recorded which). The source is a male donor with ankylosing spondylitis.

CDR3 bases: TGTGCCAGCGGGGTTGGTAGCGCACTACCAAAAGAGACCCAGTACTTC. It specifies CASGVGSALPKETQYF. The chain carries TRBV12-3 or TRBV12-4 and TRBJ2-5; maybe TRBD2 (5 bases). Trimming cost V 8 bases and J 3 bases, with 22 bases left between them. There are 16 residues in the CDR3.